Reported below is one TCR beta chain. Its target is unknown. This CDR3 spans 16 amino acids. In germline, CDR1 is SGDLS, CDR2 YYNGEE. The junction had 12 bases not matched to a gene; V was cut back by 4 bases and J by 12 bases. The data are from a study of cytomegalovirus exposure and HLA in healthy donors. Study-level results: In an earlier analysis, about 87% or about 30%: the productive usage of most TCR beta V segments. Listed as cytomegalovirus-associated were roughly 180 TCR beta chains.

PCR was performed using 60 Vbeta and 13 Jbeta primers. Original methodology: Later analysis identified tens of millions of unique TCR beta chains, 9 million to 13 million shared. Profiling relied on immunoSEQ multiplex PCR, and the TCRdb table lists in-frame clones only, not all of them. V and J calls and clone size follow that table, whereas D and trimming were derived from the DNA. The repertoire holds 150,000 to 200,000 clones, with about four fifths as singletons. Specimen: PBMCs. This receptor was obtained from a woman aged 50 to 60 in good health and CMV-seronegative. V usage is TRBV9 and J usage is TRBJ2-1; 14 nucleotides align to TRBD2. The DNA for the CDR3 is TGTGCCAGCAGCCCAAGAGAGACTAGCGGGAGGGTTGTGCAGTTCTTC. This codes for CASSPRETSGRVVQFF.